A single count supports the clone carrying this T cell receptor beta chain. Its specificity is not known. Healthy Russian Caucasian donors spanned ages about 6 to 100 years. PCR was performed a second time for roughly 7 to 11 cycles using a sample-barcoded 5' primer and a J-beta primer mix. Using its own MiXCR run on the 5' RACE reads, TCRdb lists one record per CDR3 protein. This sample has fewer than 900,000 distinct CDR3 sequences, with 49% found just once. This entry belongs to a study of blood T cells in healthy people across ages. Notes on the study in general: CMV status of donors was not determined, possibly confounding expanded clonotype changes. Relative to aged donors, long-lived donors carried more naive CD4+ cells and displayed higher diversity. Roughly linear age-related decline in beta diversity appeared, significant by age around 36.

This clonotype originated in a woman aged 60-75 years in good health. The specimen was blood.

CDR3 nucleotide sequence: TGTGCCAGCAGTACCCACCGGGACCCCTACGAGCAGTACTTC. Protein sequence: CASSTHRDPYEQYF. The gene calls are TRBV27 and TRBJ2-7; perhaps D is TRBD1 or TRBD2 (5 bases each). V was pared by 5 bases and J by 2 bases, with 13 bases between. The length of the CDR3 is 14 residues. The germline V gene encodes CDR1 MNHEY and CDR2 SMNVEV (reference sequence).